This entry features one T cell receptor beta chain sequence. The data belong to a study of blood T cell repertoires in COVID-19. Whole-study context: Samples taken during acute and convalescent COVID-19 were collected in the United States, Italy and Spain. T cells, B-cell-depleted T cells, or PBMCs supplied cDNA or gDNA.

The authors' processing: Reference gene primer amplification in the assay estimated nucleated cell counts. Generated by immunoSEQ multiplex PCR, the TCRdb table keeps only in-frame clones and is missing some. The DNA gave D and trimming, while V, J and clone size come from that table. Of under 350,000 clones listed, approximately 83% are singletons. Germline-derived CDR1 and CDR2 are LGHNA and YNFKEQ. This CDR3 is built from 16 residues. Losses at the gene ends were 3 bases for V and 5 bases for J; bases not matched to a gene: 8. Sequencing was carried out using peripheral blood. The rearrangement uses TRBV4-2 and TRBJ1-4; 8 bases match TRBD1. The clonotype was recovered from a human donor in a cohort sampled during active COVID-19. CDR3 in amino acids: CASSQTWTGLNEKLFF. In nucleotides, the CDR3 is TGTGCCAGCAGCCAGACGTGGACAGGGCTGAATGAAAAACTGTTTTTT.